The 22 T cell receptor beta chains presented below share a single source sample, sequenced in a study of CXCR3-negative and CXCR3-positive naive CD8 T cells. Findings of the study overall: The TRB CDR3s that CXCR3-positive naive cells carried were more hydrophobic than those of CXCR3-negative naive cells.

All TRB cDNA libraries came from 5' RACE performed with UMI labels. With the 5' RACE reads reprocessed, TCRdb shows one record per CDR3 protein and no DNA. This sample contains around 88,000 distinct CDR3 sequences. The antigens for these receptors are not known. The sample comprised naive CXCR3+ CD8+ T cells from blood. Stated subset: CD45RO-CCR7+CD27+CD95- naive CD8+ T cells expressing CXCR3 (TNR3+). These receptors were obtained from a human donor in good health. Some clones in this sample may be carry-over from other donors' samples.

The chain couples TRBV4-2 to TRBJ2-7. Germline CDR1 reads LGHNA; CDR2 reads YNFKEQ. CDR3 size: 14 residues. CDR3 sequence reads: CASTQNRGAYEQYF.

This chain links TRBV4-3 with TRBJ1-2; TCRdb picks TRBD1, but there is no DNA to check that call. There are 15 residues in the CDR3. CDR1 and CDR2 (germline): LGHNA, YSLEER. The CDR3 is CASGQTGDSNYGYTF.

The chain combines TRBV12-3 or TRBV12-4 with TRBJ2-3; the TCRdb call, TRBD1, lacks DNA for checking. The CDR3 length is 13 residues. The CDR3 loop is CASSSAGTDTQYF.

The chain joins TRBV14 to TRBJ2-7; the D call from TCRdb, TRBD2, cannot be confirmed without DNA. The germline CDR1 and CDR2 sequences are SGHDN and FVKESK. The CDR3 sequence is 14 residues long. This CDR3 is CASSHPLLAYEQYF.

The chain joins TRBV5-1 to TRBJ2-1. Germline CDR1 reads SGHRS; CDR2 reads YFSETQ. The CDR3 loop spans 14 amino acids. CDR3 residues: CASSFFEGNDEQFF.

The rearrangement joins TRBV2 to TRBJ2-2; TCRdb calls TRBD2, which cannot be checked without DNA. CDR1 SNHLY and CDR2 FYNNEI come from the germline V gene. CDR3 length: 16 residues. CDR3: CASSEWETTNTGELFF.

V is TRBV20-1 and J is TRBJ2-7; absent DNA, TCRdb's TRBD1 call cannot be checked. Germline V lookup: CDR1 DFQATT, CDR2 SNEGSKA (reference sequence). The CDR3 totals 14 residues. The chain's CDR3 is CSASGQDIRWEQYF.

This chain connects TRBV6-5 to TRBJ2-7; TCRdb names TRBD1, which stays unverified in the absence of DNA. The CDR3 is 17 residues long. CDR1 and CDR2 from the germline V gene are MNHEY and SVGAGI. CDR3 region: CASSYSYPGDGSYEQYF.

The V and J genes are TRBV5-1 and TRBJ2-7; TCRdb reports TRBD1, a call that lacks DNA to check it against. CDR1 is SGHRS and CDR2 is YFSETQ in the germline V gene. The CDR3 extends over 15 amino acids. CDR3 loop: CASSSVPDSFYEQYF.

This chain's CDR3 is CAISWVTSTYTQYF. J is TRBJ2-3 and V is TRBV12-3 or TRBV12-4. CDR3 length: 14 amino acids.

V usage is TRBV6-5 and J usage is TRBJ1-1; lacking DNA, the TRBD1 call made by TCRdb goes unchecked. From germline, CDR1 is MNHEY and CDR2 SVGAGI. The CDR3 sequence is 13 residues long. CDR3 loop: CASSYGAGSEAFF.

The chain combines TRBV29-1 with TRBJ2-7. This CDR3 spans 12 amino acids. Germline V gene lookup returns CDR1 SQVTM and CDR2 ANQGSEA. Here the CDR3 reads CSVVGDSYEQYF.

V and J are TRBV7-9 and TRBJ1-1. The CDR3 runs to 16 residues. Germline V gene data show CDR1 as SEHNR and CDR2 as FQNEAQ (reference sequence). The CDR3 region is CASSLGVQLANTEAFF.

The chain is built from TRBV7-3 and TRBJ2-2; TCRdb selects TRBD1, and the lack of DNA leaves this call unchecked. CDR3 length equals 12 residues. Germline V gene lookup returns CDR1 SGHTA and CDR2 FQGTGA. The CDR3 reads CASSGGTGELFF.

V usage is TRBV12-5 and J usage is TRBJ2-5. The CDR3 is 17 amino acids. CDR1 is LGHNT, CDR2 FRNRAP, per germline. This chain's CDR3 is CASGLTVGDLYQETQYF.

The chain employs TRBV28 and TRBJ1-5; TCRdb calls TRBD1, which cannot be checked without DNA. Germline V gene sequence: CDR1 MDHEN, CDR2 SYDVKM. This CDR3 spans 15 amino acids. The CDR3 reads CASSPTGYSNQPQRF. Filled out from reference TRBV28 and TRBJ1-5, the complete variable domain reads DVKVTQSSRYLVKRTGEKVFLECVQDMDHENMFWYRQDPGLGLRLIYFSYDVKMKEKGDIPEGYSVSREKKERFSLILESASTNQTSMYLCASSPTGYSNQPQRFGDGTRLSIL.

The gene calls are TRBV29-1 and TRBJ2-7; TCRdb gives TRBD2 as the D gene, but with no DNA this cannot be confirmed. Germline CDR1 reads SQVTM; CDR2 reads ANQGSEA. This CDR3 spans 15 amino acids. CDR3: CSVEASLRGSGEQYF.

CDR3 in amino acids: CASSPEGNGMPPEQYF. The J gene is TRBJ2-7, the V gene TRBV4-3; TCRdb returns TRBD2, unconfirmable since there is no DNA. Per germline, CDR1 LGHNA and CDR2 YSLEER. This CDR3 is built from 16 residues.

The gene calls are TRBV10-3 and TRBJ2-1; no DNA is available, so the TRBD1 call from TCRdb remains unchecked. The CDR3 runs 15 residues. The germline CDR1 and CDR2 sequences are ENHRY and SYGVKD. The CDR3 sequence: CAIREGQGASNEQFF.

This CDR3 is CASSTGTGYREQYF. V is TRBV19 and J is TRBJ2-7; no DNA is available, so the TRBD1 call from TCRdb remains unchecked. The germline gives CDR1 LNHDA, CDR2 SQIVND (reference sequence). The CDR3 sequence is 14 residues long.

The gene calls are TRBV6-2 or TRBV6-3 and TRBJ2-2; TCRdb proposes TRBD1, but this gene call is untestable without DNA. CDR1 and CDR2 (germline): MNHEY, SVGEGT. The length of the CDR3 is 17 residues. The CDR3 here is CASSYSIRTDDTGELFF.

This chain connects TRBV20-1 to TRBJ1-6; TCRdb's assignment of TRBD1 cannot be checked, as there is no DNA. Germline V gene sequence: CDR1 DFQATT, CDR2 SNEGSKA (reference sequence). CDR3 length: 16 amino acids. CDR3 amino acids: CSARGGGATYNSPLHF.